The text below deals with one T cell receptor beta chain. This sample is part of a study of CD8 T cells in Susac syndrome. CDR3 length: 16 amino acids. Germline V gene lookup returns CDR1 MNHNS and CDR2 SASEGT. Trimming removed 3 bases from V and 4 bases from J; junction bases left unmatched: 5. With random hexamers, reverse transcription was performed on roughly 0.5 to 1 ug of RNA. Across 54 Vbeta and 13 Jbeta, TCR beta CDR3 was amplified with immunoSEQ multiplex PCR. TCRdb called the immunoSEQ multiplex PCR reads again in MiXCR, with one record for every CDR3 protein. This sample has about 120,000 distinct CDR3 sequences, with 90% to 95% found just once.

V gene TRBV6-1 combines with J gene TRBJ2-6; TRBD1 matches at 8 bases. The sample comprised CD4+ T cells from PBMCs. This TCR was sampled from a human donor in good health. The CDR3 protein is CASSEDRAPGANVLTF. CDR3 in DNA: TGTGCCAGCAGTGAGGACAGGGCCCCAGGGGCCAACGTCCTGACTTTC.